The rows below give T cell receptor beta chains drawn from one sample of a study of neurological immune-mediated disorders. Each CDR3 protein gets one entry after TCRdb re-called the 5' RACE reads with MiXCR. Of 40,000 or so distinct CDR3 sequences in the sample, around 10% were seen once. The sample taken for sequencing was PBMCs. The source of these receptors is a man aged 60 to 75 with HTLV-1-associated myelopathy (HAM/TSP). CDR3s include the opening cysteine and the closing phenylalanine or tryptophan. Each record gives: clone size, D gene, J gene, V gene, CDR3 DNA, CDR3 protein. The D gene is left open where the match is weak. Clone size is stated in some rows and not others, as once, few, many or a class when expanded.

abundance: few
d_gene: NA
j_gene: TRBJ2-7
v_gene: TRBV6-6
CDR3nt: TGTGCCAGCTGGACAGAATTTTACGAGCAGTACTTC
CDR3aa: CASWTEFYEQYF

abundance: NA
d_gene: NA
j_gene: TRBJ1-2
v_gene: TRBV20-1
CDR3nt: TGCAGTGCCAGGGGTAGGGAGGGAAACTTC
CDR3aa: CSARGREGNF

abundance: NA
d_gene: NA
j_gene: TRBJ1-1
v_gene: TRBV6-7
CDR3nt: TGTGCCAGCAGCCACATGAACACTGAAGCTTTCTTT
CDR3aa: CASSHMNTEAFF

abundance: many
d_gene: NA
j_gene: TRBJ1-1
v_gene: TRBV29-1
CDR3nt: TGCAGCGTCGAAGGACAGCACACTGAAGCTTTCTTT
CDR3aa: CSVEGQHTEAFF

abundance: many
d_gene: NA
j_gene: TRBJ1-2
v_gene: TRBV20-1
CDR3nt: TGCAGTGCTAGAGATCCCGGGACGGACTATGGCTACACCTTC
CDR3aa: CSARDPGTDYGYTF

abundance: many
d_gene: NA
j_gene: TRBJ1-1
v_gene: TRBV28
CDR3nt: TGTGCCAGCAGTTCGCCGGGTAACACTGAAGCTTTCTTT
CDR3aa: CASSSPGNTEAFF

abundance: many
d_gene: TRBD1
j_gene: TRBJ2-5
v_gene: TRBV24-1
CDR3nt: TGTGCCACCAGTGAACCCAGGACAGGACAAGAGACCCAGTACTTC
CDR3aa: CATSEPRTGQETQYF

abundance: many
d_gene: TRBD1
j_gene: TRBJ2-7
v_gene: TRBV5-1
CDR3nt: TGCGCCAGCAGCGAGGTACCGGGACAGGGGGCCTACGAGCAGTACTTC
CDR3aa: CASSEVPGQGAYEQYF

abundance: many
d_gene: NA
j_gene: TRBJ1-5
v_gene: TRBV20-1
CDR3nt: TGCAGTGCTAGAGATAACAGTCAGCCCCAGCATTTT
CDR3aa: CSARDNSQPQHF

abundance: medium-sized
d_gene: NA
j_gene: TRBJ1-5
v_gene: TRBV12-3/TRBV12-4
CDR3nt: TGTGCCAGCATGGTGGGGGCCCTTAGCAATCAGCCCCAGCATTTT
CDR3aa: CASMVGALSNQPQHF

abundance: many
d_gene: TRBD1
j_gene: TRBJ1-4
v_gene: TRBV7-8
CDR3nt: TGTGCCAGCAGGGAGGGGACAGCGACTCTTAATGAAAAACTGTTTTTT
CDR3aa: CASREGTATLNEKLFF

abundance: many
d_gene: NA
j_gene: TRBJ2-7
v_gene: TRBV7-9
CDR3nt: TGTGCCAGCACCTTCGCGGGGCCCAGCTCCTACGAGCAGTACTTC
CDR3aa: CASTFAGPSSYEQYF

abundance: NA
d_gene: NA
j_gene: TRBJ1-5
v_gene: TRBV12-5
CDR3nt: TGTGCTAGTGGTTTGCCCACTGGGGGAAAGCAGCATTTT
CDR3aa: CASGLPTGGKQHF

abundance: medium-sized
d_gene: TRBD1
j_gene: TRBJ1-1
v_gene: TRBV20-1
CDR3nt: TGCAGTGCTAGAGGACAGGGGGACACTGAAGCTTTCTTT
CDR3aa: CSARGQGDTEAFF

abundance: many
d_gene: NA
j_gene: TRBJ2-7
v_gene: TRBV7-2
CDR3nt: TGTGCCAGCAGCTTAGGTGGTACGGCGAGGGAGCAGTACTTC
CDR3aa: CASSLGGTAREQYF

abundance: many
d_gene: NA
j_gene: TRBJ2-4
v_gene: TRBV7-9
CDR3nt: TGTGCCAGCAGCCCCGACAGGGAGGACATTCAGTACTTC
CDR3aa: CASSPDREDIQYF

abundance: many
d_gene: NA
j_gene: TRBJ2-7
v_gene: TRBV10-3
CDR3nt: TGTGCCATCAGTGACCGACAGACCTACGAGCAGTACTTC
CDR3aa: CAISDRQTYEQYF

abundance: many
d_gene: TRBD2
j_gene: TRBJ2-7
v_gene: TRBV5-6
CDR3nt: TGTGCCAGCAGACGGACTAGCGGGTCCTACGAGCAGTACTTC
CDR3aa: CASRRTSGSYEQYF

abundance: many
d_gene: TRBD1
j_gene: TRBJ1-1
v_gene: TRBV5-1
CDR3nt: TGCGCCAGCAGCTTAGCGACAGGGATTGAAGCTTTCTTT
CDR3aa: CASSLATGIEAFF

abundance: many
d_gene: TRBD2
j_gene: TRBJ2-2
v_gene: TRBV7-9
CDR3nt: TGTGCCAGCAGCTTTTACGGGAGGAGGAACACCGGGGAGCTGTTTTTT
CDR3aa: CASSFYGRRNTGELFF

abundance: many
d_gene: NA
j_gene: TRBJ1-1
v_gene: TRBV6-5
CDR3nt: TGTGCCAGCAGTTACTCCGGACAGACCTCGAACACTGAAGCTTTCTTT
CDR3aa: CASSYSGQTSNTEAFF

abundance: many
d_gene: TRBD2
j_gene: TRBJ2-1
v_gene: TRBV29-1
CDR3nt: TGCAGCGTTGGAGGCGGGAGCGCCCTTGAGCAGTTCTTC
CDR3aa: CSVGGGSALEQFF

abundance: many
d_gene: TRBD1
j_gene: TRBJ2-7
v_gene: TRBV5-1
CDR3nt: TGCGCCAGCAGTCTTGGGACAGGGGTCCCCTACGAGCAGTACTTC
CDR3aa: CASSLGTGVPYEQYF

abundance: many
d_gene: TRBD1
j_gene: TRBJ1-4
v_gene: TRBV6-5
CDR3nt: TGTGCCAGCAGTTACAGGGGGCCCGCAACTAATGAAAAACTGTTTTTT
CDR3aa: CASSYRGPATNEKLFF

abundance: many
d_gene: TRBD2
j_gene: TRBJ2-5
v_gene: TRBV20-1
CDR3nt: TGCAGTGCTAGATCTAGCGGGGACCAAGAGACCCAGTACTTC
CDR3aa: CSARSSGDQETQYF

abundance: many
d_gene: NA
j_gene: TRBJ2-7
v_gene: TRBV4-1
CDR3nt: TGCGCCAGCAGCCAAGATCCGACTATCTACGAGCAGTACTTC
CDR3aa: CASSQDPTIYEQYF

abundance: many
d_gene: NA
j_gene: TRBJ2-5
v_gene: TRBV7-2
CDR3nt: TGTGCCAGCAGCCCCCGCACGCGAGGGTGGGAGACCCAGTACTTC
CDR3aa: CASSPRTRGWETQYF

abundance: many
d_gene: NA
j_gene: TRBJ1-1
v_gene: TRBV20-1
CDR3nt: TGCAGTGCTAGGAGGGGAAGGACTGAAGCTTTCTTT
CDR3aa: CSARRGRTEAFF

abundance: NA
d_gene: TRBD1
j_gene: TRBJ2-1
v_gene: TRBV3-1
CDR3nt: TGTGCCAGCAGCCTGGGGACAGGGGCTCGGGAGCAGTTCTTC
CDR3aa: CASSLGTGAREQFF

abundance: NA
d_gene: TRBD1
j_gene: TRBJ2-3
v_gene: TRBV7-9
CDR3nt: TGTGCCAGCAGCGCCATCGGCACAGGGGGTCTTTTAGATACGCAGTATTTT
CDR3aa: CASSAIGTGGLLDTQYF